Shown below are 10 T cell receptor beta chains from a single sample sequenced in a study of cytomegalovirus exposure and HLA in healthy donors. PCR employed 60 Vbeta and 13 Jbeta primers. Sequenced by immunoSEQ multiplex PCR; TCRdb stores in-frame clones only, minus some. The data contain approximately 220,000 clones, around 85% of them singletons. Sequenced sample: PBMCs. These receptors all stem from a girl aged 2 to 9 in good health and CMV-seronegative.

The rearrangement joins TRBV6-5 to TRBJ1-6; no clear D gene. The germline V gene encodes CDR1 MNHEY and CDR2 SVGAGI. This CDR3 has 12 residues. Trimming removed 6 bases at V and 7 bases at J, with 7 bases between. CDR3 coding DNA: TGTGCCAGCAGCGAACAGAATTCACCCCTCCACTTT. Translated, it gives CASSEQNSPLHF.

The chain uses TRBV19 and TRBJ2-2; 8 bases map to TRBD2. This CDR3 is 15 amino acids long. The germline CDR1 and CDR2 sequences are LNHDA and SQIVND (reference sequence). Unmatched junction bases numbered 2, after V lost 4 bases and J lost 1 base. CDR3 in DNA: TGTGCCAGTAGTACTCGGGAGGGGAACACCGGGGAGCTGTTTTTT. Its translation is CASSTREGNTGELFF.

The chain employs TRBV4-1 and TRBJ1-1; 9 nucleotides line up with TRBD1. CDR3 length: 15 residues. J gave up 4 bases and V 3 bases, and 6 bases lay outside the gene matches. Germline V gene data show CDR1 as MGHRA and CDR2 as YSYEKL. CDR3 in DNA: TGCGCCAGCAGCCAGGCGGGACAGGGAGGCACTGAAGCTTTCTTT. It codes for CASSQAGQGGTEAFF.

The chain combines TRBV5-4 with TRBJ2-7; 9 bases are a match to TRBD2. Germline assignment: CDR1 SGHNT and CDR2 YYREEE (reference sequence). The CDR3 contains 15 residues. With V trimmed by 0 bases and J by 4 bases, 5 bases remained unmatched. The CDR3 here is CASSLGRGGAYEQYF. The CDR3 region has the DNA TGTGCCAGCAGCTTGGGTCGCGGGGGGGCATACGAGCAGTACTTC. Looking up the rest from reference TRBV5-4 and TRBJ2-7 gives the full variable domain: ETGVTQSPTHLIKTRGQQVTLRCSSQSGHNTVSWYQQALGQGPQFIFQYYREEENGRGNFPPRFSGLQFPNYSSELNVNALELDDSALYLCASSLGRGGAYEQYFGPGTRLTVT.

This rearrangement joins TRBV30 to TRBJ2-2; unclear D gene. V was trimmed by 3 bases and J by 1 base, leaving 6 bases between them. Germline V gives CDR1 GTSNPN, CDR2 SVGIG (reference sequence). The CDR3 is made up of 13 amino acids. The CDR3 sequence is CAWSLMNTGELFF. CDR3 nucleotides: TGTGCCTGGAGCCTTATGAACACCGGGGAGCTGTTTTTT.

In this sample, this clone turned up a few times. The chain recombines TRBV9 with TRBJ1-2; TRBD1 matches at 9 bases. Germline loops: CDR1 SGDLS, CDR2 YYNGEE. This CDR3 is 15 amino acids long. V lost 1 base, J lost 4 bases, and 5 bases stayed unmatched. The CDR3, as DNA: TGTGCCAGCAGCGTAAGCGGGGGACAGGGCTATGGCTACACCTTC. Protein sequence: CASSVSGGQGYGYTF.

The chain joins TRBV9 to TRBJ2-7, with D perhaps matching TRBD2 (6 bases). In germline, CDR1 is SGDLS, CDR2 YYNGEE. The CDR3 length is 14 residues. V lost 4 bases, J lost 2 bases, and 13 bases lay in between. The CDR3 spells CASSSGGIPYEQYF. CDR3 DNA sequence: TGTGCCAGCAGCTCCGGGGGTATCCCCTACGAGCAGTACTTC.

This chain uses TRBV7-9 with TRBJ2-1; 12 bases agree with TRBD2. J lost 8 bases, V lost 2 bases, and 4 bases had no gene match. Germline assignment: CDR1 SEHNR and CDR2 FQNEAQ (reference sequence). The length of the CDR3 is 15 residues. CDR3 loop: CASSLSGLAGHEQFF. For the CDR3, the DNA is TGTGCCAGCAGCTTATCTGGACTAGCGGGGCATGAGCAGTTCTTC.

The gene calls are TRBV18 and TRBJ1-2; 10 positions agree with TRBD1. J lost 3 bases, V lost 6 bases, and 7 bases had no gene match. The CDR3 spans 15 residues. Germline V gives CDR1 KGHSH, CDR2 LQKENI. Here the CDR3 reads CASSPTTGGDYGYTF. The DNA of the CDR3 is TGTGCCAGCTCGCCTACGACAGGGGGCGACTATGGCTACACCTTC.

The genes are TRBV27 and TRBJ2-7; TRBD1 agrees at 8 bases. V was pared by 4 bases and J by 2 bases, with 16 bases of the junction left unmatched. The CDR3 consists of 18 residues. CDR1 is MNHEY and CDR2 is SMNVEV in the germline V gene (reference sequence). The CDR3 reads CASSSLGTGSMVAYEQYF. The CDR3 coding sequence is TGTGCCAGCAGTTCACTCGGGACAGGTTCTATGGTCGCCTACGAGCAGTACTTC.